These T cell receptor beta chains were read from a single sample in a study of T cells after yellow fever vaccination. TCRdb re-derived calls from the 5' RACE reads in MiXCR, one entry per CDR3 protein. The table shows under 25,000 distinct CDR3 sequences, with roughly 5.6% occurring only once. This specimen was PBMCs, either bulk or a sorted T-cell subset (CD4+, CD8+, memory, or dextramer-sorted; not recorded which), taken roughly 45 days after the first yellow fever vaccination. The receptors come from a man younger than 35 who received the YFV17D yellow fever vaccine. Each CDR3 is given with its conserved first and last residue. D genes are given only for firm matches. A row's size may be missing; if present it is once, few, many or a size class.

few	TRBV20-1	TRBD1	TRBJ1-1	TGCAGTGCTAGGCTATCGACAGGGTTTGGGTCTGAAGCTTTCTTT	CSARLSTGFGSEAFF
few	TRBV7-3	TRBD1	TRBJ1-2	TGTGCCAGCAGCGCCGCAACCGGGACAGGTGGCTACACCTTC	CASSAATGTGGYTF
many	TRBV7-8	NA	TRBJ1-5	TGTGCCAGCAGCAAGGTGGAGGGGACTTATAGCAATCAGCCCCAGCATTTT	CASSKVEGTYSNQPQHF
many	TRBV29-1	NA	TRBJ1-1	TGCAGCGCCGGACAGATGGGTACGAACACTGAAGCTTTCTTT	CSAGQMGTNTEAFF
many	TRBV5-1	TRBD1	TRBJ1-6	TGCGCCAGCAGCCTTCGGACAGGGAGTAATTCACCCCTCCACTTT	CASSLRTGSNSPLHF
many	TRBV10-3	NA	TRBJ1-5	TGTGCCATCAGTGAGTCCAGCAATAGCAATCAGCCCCAGCATTTT	CAISESSNSNQPQHF
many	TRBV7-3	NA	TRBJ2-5	TGTGCCAGCAGCCCGGACTTAGGAGAGACCCAGTACTTC	CASSPDLGETQYF
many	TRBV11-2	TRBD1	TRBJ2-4	TGTGCCAGCAGCTTTGACAGGGTTTCGACCAAAAACATTCAGTACTTC	CASSFDRVSTKNIQYF
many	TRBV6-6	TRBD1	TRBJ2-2	TGTGCCAGCAGTTCTCAGGGGGCCGGGGAGCTGTTTTTT	CASSSQGAGELFF
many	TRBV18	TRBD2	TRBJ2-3	TGTGCCAGCTCGCCCCCCCCCAGCGGGATGAGCACTAGCACAGATACGCAGTATTTT	CASSPPPSGMSTSTDTQYF
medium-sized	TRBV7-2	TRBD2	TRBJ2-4	TGTGCCAGCAGCTTTAGCGGGGGGGCCCAAAACATTCAGTACTTC	CASSFSGGAQNIQYF
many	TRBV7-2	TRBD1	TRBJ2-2	TGTGCCAGCAGCTGGACAGGGACGGCCGGGGAGCTGTTTTTT	CASSWTGTAGELFF
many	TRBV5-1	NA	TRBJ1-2	TGCGCCAGCAGCTTCGACAGAATCTATGGCTACACCTTC	CASSFDRIYGYTF
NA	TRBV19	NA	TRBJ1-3	TGTGCCAGTACTACCTTCAACAGGAACTCTGGAAACACCATATATTTT	CASTTFNRNSGNTIYF
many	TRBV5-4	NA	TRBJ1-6	TGTGCCAGCAGCTTGCAGGGATGGGATTCACCCCTCCACTTT	CASSLQGWDSPLHF
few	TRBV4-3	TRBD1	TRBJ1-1	TGCGCCAGCAGCCGACAGGGGCAGAACACTGAAGCTTTCTTT	CASSRQGQNTEAFF
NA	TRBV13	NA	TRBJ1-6	TGTGCCAGCAGCACACGGAGTGCAGGGAGTTCACCCCTCCACTTT	CASSTRSAGSSPLHF
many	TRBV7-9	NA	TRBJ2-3	TGTGCCAGCAGCGCGTCGGCGAGCACAGATACGCAGTATTTT	CASSASASTDTQYF